The entry below describes one T cell receptor beta chain. Its antigen is not identified. The data were taken from a study of graft-versus-host responses after intestinal transplantation. Some clones are missing from TCRdb's copy, which holds only in-frame ones; the method was immunoSEQ multiplex PCR. The sample includes about 100,000 clones, around 91% seen only once; the top ten take 0.18%. This sequence was found in a human donor who was the organ donor for an intestinal transplant. Source: unstimulated CD4+ T cells sorted from spleen or lymph node cells, taken before transplant.

This chain's CDR3 is CASSPRQGLSYNSPLHF. For the CDR3, the DNA is TGTGCCAGCAGCCCGAGACAGGGCTTATCCTATAATTCACCCCTCCACTTT. The chain employs TRBV7-2 and TRBJ1-6; TRBD1 aligns across 7 bases. Germline-derived CDR1 and CDR2 are SGHTA and FQGNSA. This CDR3 has 17 residues. Losses at the gene ends were 5 bases for V and 1 base for J; bases not matched to a gene: 8.